This T cell receptor (beta chain) was sequenced in a study of blood T cells in healthy people across ages. A second PCR of 7 to 11 cycles used a sample-barcoded 5' primer and a J-beta primer mix. MiXCR, run by TCRdb on the 5' RACE reads, gives a single entry per CDR3 protein. The table shows more than 800,000 distinct CDR3 sequences, with over 35% occurring only once. Germline values: CDR1 SEHNR, CDR2 FQNEAQ (reference sequence). There are 14 residues in the CDR3. The V end was cut by 0 bases, the J end by 6 bases, with 11 bases between. The chain joins TRBV7-9 to TRBJ1-2; no clear D. This clonotype was obtained from a woman aged 60 to 75 in good health. The material sequenced was blood. The CDR3 coding sequence is TGTGCCAGCAGCTTAGCAGGGTCGGTGGATGGCTACACCTTC. The encoded protein is CASSLAGSVDGYTF.